What follows is one T cell receptor beta chain and its context. Its antigen is as yet unknown. V gave up 1 base and J gave up 5 bases, with 12 bases separating them. The germline gives CDR1 SNHLY, CDR2 FYNNEI. This CDR3 region has 14 residues. TCRdb re-derived calls from the reads in MiXCR, one entry per CDR3 protein. Here the sample spans 150,000 to 200,000 distinct CDR3 sequences, around 20% being singletons. The entry originates in a study of T cell repertoires in cytomegalovirus infection. Findings of the study overall: CMV-specific TCR beta clonotypes restricted by HLA-C dominated the ex vivo response. Public TCR beta family frequency separated CMV-and-HLA carriers, including in an independent cohort.

The origin of this receptor is a human donor in good health (CMV status not recorded). Some clones in this sample may be carry-over from other donors' samples. The J gene is TRBJ2-7, the V gene TRBV2; D may match TRBD1 or TRBD2 (6 bases each). Material for sequencing was PBMCs. The CDR3 coding sequence is TGTGCCAGCAGTGAAGGTCAGGGGAGGAACGAGCAGTACTTC. This gives the protein CASSEGQGRNEQYF.